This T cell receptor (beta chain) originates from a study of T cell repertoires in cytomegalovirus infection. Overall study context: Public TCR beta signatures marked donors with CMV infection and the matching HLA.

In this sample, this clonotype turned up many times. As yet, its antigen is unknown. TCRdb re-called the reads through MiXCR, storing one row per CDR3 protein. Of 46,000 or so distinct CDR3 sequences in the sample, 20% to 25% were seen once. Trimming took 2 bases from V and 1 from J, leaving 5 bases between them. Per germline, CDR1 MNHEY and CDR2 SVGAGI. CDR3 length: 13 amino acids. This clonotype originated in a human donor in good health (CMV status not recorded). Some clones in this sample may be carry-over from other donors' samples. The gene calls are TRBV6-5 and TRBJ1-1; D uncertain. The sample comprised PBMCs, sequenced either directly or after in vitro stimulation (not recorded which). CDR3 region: CASSYTENTEAFF. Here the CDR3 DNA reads TGTGCCAGCAGTTACACCGAGAACACTGAAGCTTTCTTT.